This TCR beta chain is from a study of cytomegalovirus exposure and HLA in healthy donors. Findings and limits, study-wide: Among donors in an Asian-associated ancestry cluster, a later analysis reportedly found fewer N-insertions than the approximately 670-donor mean. A missense variant in DCLRE1C was later tied to TCR beta V- and J-gene trimming.

Trimming stripped 2 bases from V and 3 bases from J, with 16 bases between. Germline V gene sequence: CDR1 MNHEY, CDR2 SMNVEV (reference sequence). The CDR3 consists of 16 residues. In regard to this clone: Its antigen is not identified.

Both 60 Vbeta primers and 13 Jbeta primers went into the PCR. Assay used: immunoSEQ multiplex PCR; TCRdb lists only in-frame clones, some missing. The table lists about 140,000 clones, with 0.9% to 1% in the top ten. This TCR was recovered from a male donor in good health and CMV-seronegative. The sequencing input was PBMCs. The chain uses TRBV27 and TRBJ2-5, with D possibly TRBD2 on 5 matching bases. The CDR3 coding sequence is TGTGCCAGCAGTTTAAGGAGGCTAAGGAACGAAGAGACCCAGTACTTC. It yields the protein CASSLRRLRNEETQYF.